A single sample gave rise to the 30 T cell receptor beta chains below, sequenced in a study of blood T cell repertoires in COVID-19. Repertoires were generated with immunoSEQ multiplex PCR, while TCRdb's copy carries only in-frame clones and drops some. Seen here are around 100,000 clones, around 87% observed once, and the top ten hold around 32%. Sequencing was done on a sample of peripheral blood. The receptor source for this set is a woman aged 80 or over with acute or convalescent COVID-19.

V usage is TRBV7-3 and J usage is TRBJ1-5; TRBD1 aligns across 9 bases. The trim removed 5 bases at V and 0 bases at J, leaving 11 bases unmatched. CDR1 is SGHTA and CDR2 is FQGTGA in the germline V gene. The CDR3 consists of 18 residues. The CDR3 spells CASSATGGSGHSNQPQHF. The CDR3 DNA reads TGTGCCAGCAGCGCGACAGGGGGGTCTGGTCATAGCAATCAGCCCCAGCATTTT.

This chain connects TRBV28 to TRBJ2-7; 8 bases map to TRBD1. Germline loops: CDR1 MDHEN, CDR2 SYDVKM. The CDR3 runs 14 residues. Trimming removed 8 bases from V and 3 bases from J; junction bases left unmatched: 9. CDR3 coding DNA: TGTGCCAGCTCTAGGACAGGGTTTAACTACGAGCAGTACTTC. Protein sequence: CASSRTGFNYEQYF.

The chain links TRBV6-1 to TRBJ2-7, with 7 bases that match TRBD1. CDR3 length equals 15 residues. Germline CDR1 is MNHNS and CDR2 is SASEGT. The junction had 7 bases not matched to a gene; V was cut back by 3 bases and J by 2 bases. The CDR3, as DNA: TGTGCCAGCAGTGATTCTACACAGGGGACCTACGAGCAGTACTTC. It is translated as CASSDSTQGTYEQYF.

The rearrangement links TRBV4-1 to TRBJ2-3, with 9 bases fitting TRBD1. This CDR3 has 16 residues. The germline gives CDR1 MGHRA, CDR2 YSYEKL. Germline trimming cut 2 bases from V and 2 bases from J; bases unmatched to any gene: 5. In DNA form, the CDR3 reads TGCGCCAGCAGCCAACCGGGACAGGGAGTCACAGATACGCAGTATTTT. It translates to CASSQPGQGVTDTQYF.

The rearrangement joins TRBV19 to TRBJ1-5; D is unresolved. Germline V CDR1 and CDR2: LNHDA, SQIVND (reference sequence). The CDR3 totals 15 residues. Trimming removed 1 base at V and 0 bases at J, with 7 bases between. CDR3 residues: CASSIGHNSNQPQHF. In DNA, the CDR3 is TGTGCCAGTAGTATAGGACATAATAGCAATCAGCCCCAGCATTTT.

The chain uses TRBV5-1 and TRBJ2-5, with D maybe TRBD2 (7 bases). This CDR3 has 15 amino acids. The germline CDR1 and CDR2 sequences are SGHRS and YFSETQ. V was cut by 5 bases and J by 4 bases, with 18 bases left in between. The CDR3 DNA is TGCGCCAGCAGTAACCAACGGGGGGCCGGAGAGACCCAGTACTTC. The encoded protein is CASSNQRGAGETQYF.

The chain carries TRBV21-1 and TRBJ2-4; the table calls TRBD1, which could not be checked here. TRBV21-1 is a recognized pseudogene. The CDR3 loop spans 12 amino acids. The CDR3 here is CASSKSRGIQYF. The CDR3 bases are TGTGCCAGCAGCAAATCTAGGGGCATTCAGTACTTC.

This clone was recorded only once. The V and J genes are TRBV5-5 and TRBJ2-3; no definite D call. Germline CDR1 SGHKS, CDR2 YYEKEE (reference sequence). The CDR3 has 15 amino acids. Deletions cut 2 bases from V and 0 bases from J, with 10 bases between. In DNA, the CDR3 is TGTGCCAGCAGCTTTGGAACTATTAGCACAGATACGCAGTATTTT. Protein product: CASSFGTISTDTQYF.

CDR3 DNA: TGTGCCATCAGTGACAAGACCCGGGGGACCCAGTACTTC. This gives the protein CAISDKTRGTQYF. V is TRBV10-3 and J is TRBJ2-5; a possible D gene is TRBD2 (5 bases). The CDR3 spans 13 residues. Trimming shortened V by 3 bases and J by 7 bases, and 12 bases separated the two germline ends. Germline V gene sequence: CDR1 ENHRY, CDR2 SYGVKD.

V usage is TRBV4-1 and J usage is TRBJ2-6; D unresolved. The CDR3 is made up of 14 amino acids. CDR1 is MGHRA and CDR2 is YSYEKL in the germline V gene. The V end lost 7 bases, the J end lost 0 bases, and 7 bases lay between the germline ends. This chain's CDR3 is CASNEHSGANVLTF. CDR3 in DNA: TGCGCCAGCAACGAACACTCTGGGGCCAACGTCCTGACTTTC.

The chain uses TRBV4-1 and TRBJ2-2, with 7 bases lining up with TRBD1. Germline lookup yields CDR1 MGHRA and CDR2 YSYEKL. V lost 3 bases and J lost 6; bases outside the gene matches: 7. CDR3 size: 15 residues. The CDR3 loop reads CASSQVDRDAGELFF. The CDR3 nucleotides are TGCGCCAGCAGCCAGGTTGACAGGGATGCCGGGGAGCTGTTTTTT.

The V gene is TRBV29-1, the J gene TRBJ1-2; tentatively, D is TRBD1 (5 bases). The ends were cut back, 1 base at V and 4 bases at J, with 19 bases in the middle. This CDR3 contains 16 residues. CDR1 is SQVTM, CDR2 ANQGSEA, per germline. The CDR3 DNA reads TGCAGCGTTGAAGGGTCCCGACGTACAGGTCCCTATGGCTACACCTTC. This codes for CSVEGSRRTGPYGYTF.

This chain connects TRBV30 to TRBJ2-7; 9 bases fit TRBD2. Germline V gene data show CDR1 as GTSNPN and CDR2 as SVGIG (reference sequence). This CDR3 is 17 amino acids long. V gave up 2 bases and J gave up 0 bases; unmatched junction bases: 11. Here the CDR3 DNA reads TGTGCCTGGAGTCCCTACCCTCGGCGGGGGGGCTCCTACGAGCAGTACTTC. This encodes CAWSPYPRRGGSYEQYF. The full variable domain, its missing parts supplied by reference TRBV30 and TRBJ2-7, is SQTIHQWPATLVQPVGSPLSLECTVEGTSNPNLYWYRQAAGRGLQLLFYSVGIGQISSEVPQNLSASRPQDRQFILSSKKLLLSDSGFYLCAWSPYPRRGGSYEQYFGPGTRLTVT.

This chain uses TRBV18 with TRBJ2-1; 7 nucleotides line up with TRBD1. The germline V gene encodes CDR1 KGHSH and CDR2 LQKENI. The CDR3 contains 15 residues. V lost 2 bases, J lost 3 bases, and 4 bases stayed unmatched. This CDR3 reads CASSPRGGDYNEQFF. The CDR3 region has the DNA TGTGCCAGCTCACCAAGAGGGGGCGACTACAATGAGCAGTTCTTC.

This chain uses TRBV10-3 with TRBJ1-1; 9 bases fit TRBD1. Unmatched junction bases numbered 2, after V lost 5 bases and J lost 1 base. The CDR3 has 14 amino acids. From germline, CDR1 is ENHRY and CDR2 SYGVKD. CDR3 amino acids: CAISRDRENTEAFF. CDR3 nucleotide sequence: TGTGCCATCAGTCGGGACAGGGAGAACACTGAAGCTTTCTTT.

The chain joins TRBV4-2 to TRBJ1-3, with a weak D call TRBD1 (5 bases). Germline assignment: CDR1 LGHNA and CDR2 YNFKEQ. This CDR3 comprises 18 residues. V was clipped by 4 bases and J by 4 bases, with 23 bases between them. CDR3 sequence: CASSPSLAGGVAGNTIYF. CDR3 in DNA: TGTGCCAGCAGCCCAAGTCTCGCTGGGGGGGTTGCAGGAAACACCATATATTTT.

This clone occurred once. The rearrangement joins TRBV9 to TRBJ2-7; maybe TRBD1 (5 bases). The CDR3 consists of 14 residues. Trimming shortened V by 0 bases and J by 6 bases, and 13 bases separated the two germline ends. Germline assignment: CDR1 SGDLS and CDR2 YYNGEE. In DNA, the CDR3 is TGTGCCAGCAGCGTAGGGTCAGGGAACCGCGAGCAGTACTTC. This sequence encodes CASSVGSGNREQYF.

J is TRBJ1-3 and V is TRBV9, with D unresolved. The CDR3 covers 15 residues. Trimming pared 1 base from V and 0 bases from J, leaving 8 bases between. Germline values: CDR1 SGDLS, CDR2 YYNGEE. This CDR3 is CASSVTGSSGNTIYF. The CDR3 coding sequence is TGTGCCAGCAGCGTAACGGGGAGCTCTGGAAACACCATATATTTT.

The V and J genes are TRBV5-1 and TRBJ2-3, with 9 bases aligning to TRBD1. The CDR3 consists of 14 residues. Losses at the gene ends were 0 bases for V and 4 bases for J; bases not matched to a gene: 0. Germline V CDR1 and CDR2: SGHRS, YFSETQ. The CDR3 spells CASSLGQGADTQYF. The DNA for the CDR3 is TGCGCCAGCAGCTTGGGACAGGGGGCAGATACGCAGTATTTT.

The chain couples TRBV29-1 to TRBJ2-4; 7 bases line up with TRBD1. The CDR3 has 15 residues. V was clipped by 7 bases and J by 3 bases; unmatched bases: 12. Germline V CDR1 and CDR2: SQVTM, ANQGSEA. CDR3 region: CSGGGEMSGKNIQYF. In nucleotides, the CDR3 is TGCAGCGGAGGGGGCGAAATGTCAGGCAAAAACATTCAGTACTTC.

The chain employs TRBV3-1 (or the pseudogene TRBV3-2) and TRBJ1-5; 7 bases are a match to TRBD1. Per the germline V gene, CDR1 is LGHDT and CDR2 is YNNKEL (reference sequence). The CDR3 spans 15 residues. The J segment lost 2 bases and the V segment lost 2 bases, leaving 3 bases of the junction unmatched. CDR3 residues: CASSQQGGGNQPQHF. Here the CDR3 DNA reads TGTGCCAGCAGCCAACAGGGGGGAGGCAATCAGCCCCAGCATTTT.

The CDR3 spells CASGSYEQYF. The CDR3 nucleotides are TGTGCCAGCGGGAGCTACGAGCAGTACTTC. The chain recombines TRBV28 with TRBJ2-7, with a weak D call TRBD2 (5 bases). CDR3 length: 10 residues. Trimming stripped 8 bases from V and 3 bases from J, with 5 bases between. Germline V gene lookup returns CDR1 MDHEN and CDR2 SYDVKM. The full variable domain, its missing parts supplied by reference TRBV28 and TRBJ2-7, is DVKVTQSSRYLVKRTGEKVFLECVQDMDHENMFWYRQDPGLGLRLIYFSYDVKMKEKGDIPEGYSVSREKKERFSLILESASTNQTSMYLCASGSYEQYFGPGTRLTVT.

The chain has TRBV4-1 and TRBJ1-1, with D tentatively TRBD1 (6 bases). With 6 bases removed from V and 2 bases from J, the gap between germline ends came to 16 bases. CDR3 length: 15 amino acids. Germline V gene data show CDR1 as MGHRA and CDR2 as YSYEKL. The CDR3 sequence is CASSRLQGDNTEAFF. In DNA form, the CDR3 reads TGCGCCAGCAGTCGACTACAGGGAGACAACACTGAAGCTTTCTTT.

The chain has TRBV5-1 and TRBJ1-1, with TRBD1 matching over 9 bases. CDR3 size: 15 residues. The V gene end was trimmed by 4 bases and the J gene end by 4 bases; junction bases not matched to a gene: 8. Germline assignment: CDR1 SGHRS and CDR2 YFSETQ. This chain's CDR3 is CASSNRQGVGTEAFF. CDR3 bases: TGCGCCAGCAGCAACAGACAGGGGGTGGGCACTGAAGCTTTCTTT.

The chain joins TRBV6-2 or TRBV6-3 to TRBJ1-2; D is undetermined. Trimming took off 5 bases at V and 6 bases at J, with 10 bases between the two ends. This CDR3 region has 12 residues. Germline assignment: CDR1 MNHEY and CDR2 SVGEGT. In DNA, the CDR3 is TGTGCCAGCAGTACCCCCGGGGATGGCTACACCTTC. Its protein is CASSTPGDGYTF.

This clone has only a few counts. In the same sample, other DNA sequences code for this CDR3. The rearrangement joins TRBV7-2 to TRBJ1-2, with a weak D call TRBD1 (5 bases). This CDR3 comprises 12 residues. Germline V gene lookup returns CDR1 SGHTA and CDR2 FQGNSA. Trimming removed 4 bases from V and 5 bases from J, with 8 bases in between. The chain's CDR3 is CASSSQGYGYTF. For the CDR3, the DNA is TGTGCCAGCAGCTCTCAGGGTTATGGCTACACCTTC.

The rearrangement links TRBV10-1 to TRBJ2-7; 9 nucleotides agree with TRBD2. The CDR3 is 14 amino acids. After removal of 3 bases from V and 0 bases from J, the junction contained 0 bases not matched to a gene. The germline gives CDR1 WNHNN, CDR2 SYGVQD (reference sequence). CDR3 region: CASSEAGGSYEQYF. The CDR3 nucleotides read TGCGCCAGCAGTGAAGCGGGGGGCTCCTACGAGCAGTACTTC.

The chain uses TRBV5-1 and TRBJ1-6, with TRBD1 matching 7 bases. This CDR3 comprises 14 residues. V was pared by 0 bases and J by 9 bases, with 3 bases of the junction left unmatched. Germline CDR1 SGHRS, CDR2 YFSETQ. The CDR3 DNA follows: TGCGCCAGCAGCTTGGGACAGGGTTTTTCACCCCTCCACTTT. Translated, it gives CASSLGQGFSPLHF. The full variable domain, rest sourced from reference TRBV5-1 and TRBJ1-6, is KAGVTQTPRYLIKTRGQQVTLSCSPISGHRSVSWYQQTPGQGLQFLFEYFSETQRNKGNFPGRFSGRQFSNSRSEMNVSTLELGDSALYLCASSLGQGFSPLHFGNGTRLTVT.

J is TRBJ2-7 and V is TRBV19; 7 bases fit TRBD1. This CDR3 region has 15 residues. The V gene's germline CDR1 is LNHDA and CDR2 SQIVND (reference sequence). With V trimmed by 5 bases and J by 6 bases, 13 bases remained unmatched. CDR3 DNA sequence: TGTGCCAGTAGTTTGCGACAGGGTTATAACTCCGAGCAGTACTTC. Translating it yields CASSLRQGYNSEQYF.

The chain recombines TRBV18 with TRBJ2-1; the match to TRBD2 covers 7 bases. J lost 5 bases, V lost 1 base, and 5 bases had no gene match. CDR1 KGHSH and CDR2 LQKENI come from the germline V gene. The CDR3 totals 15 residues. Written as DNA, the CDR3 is TGTGCCAGCTCACCACTCAGCGGGGCAGACAATGAGCAGTTCTTC. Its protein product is CASSPLSGADNEQFF.